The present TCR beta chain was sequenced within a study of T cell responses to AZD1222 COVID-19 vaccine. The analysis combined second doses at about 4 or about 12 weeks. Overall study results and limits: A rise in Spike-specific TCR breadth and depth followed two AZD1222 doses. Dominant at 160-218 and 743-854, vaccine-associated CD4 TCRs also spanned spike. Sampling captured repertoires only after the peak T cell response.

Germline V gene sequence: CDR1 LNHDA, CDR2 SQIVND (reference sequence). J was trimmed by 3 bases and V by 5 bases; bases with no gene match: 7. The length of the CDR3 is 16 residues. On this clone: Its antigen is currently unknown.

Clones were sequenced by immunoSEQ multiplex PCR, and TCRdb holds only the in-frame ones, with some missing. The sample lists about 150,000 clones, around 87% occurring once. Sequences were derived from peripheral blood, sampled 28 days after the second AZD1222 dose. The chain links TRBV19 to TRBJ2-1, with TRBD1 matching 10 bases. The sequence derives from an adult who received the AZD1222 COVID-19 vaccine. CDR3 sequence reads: CASSPGTGEGYNEQFF. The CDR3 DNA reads TGTGCCAGTAGTCCCGGGACAGGGGAGGGCTACAATGAGCAGTTCTTC. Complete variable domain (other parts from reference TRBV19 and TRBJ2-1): DGGITQSPKYLFRKEGQNVTLSCEQNLNHDAMYWYRQDPGQGLRLIYYSQIVNDFQKGDIAEGYSVSREKKESFPLTVTSAQKNPTAFYLCASSPGTGEGYNEQFFGPGTRLTVL.